The subject of this entry is one TCR beta chain. No cognate antigen has been identified for it. No much larger clone exists at a distance of one base, and base qualities are not known. This record comes from a study of blood T cell repertoires in COVID-19 (dated by TCRdb to the early 2020s). Turning to the overall study: Collaborator samples came from the United States, Italy and Spain and covered acute and convalescent phases of COVID-19. The prospective study material was composed of cDNA or gDNA derived from T cells, B-cell-depleted T cells, or PBMCs. Subjects who had been exposed to COVID-19, were actively infected with it, or had recovered from it provided the deeply sampled blood TCRbeta repertoires that made up the dataset. The repertoires were released in a freely available public database meant as a resource for research on the immune response to SARS-CoV-2. Samples were obtained from the ongoing ImmuneRACE study (first 160 participants) and from 1,200 or so subjects provided by 6 global collaborators. The sample metadata nearly always contained a de-identified subject ID, COVID-19 status, age in years and sex. HLA class I and class II types, where available, came from metadata supplied by the sample provider rather than from assay-based typing.

In the prospective study, participants were roughly 18 to 95 years old, resided in 20 to 30 geographic areas of the United States, and were enrolled through a virtual design. To assign participants to cohorts, the prospective study relied on clinical history that participants themselves reported in a screening survey and a study questionnaire. Recovered participants in ImmuneRACE Cohort 3 were defined by two consecutive negative NP/OP PCR tests, clearance by a healthcare professional, or resolution of symptoms. Each participant in the prospective study had whole blood, serum and a nasopharyngeal or oropharyngeal swab collected by mobile phlebotomists. Participants in the prospective study had the option to provide additional blood draws and questionnaires over a 2-month period. Before DNA extraction, blood samples from the prospective study were shipped at room temperature or frozen. The CDR3 holds 13 amino acids from the cysteine to the phenylalanine. Only the CDR3 portion is preserved as DNA: 39 bases, with reading frame beginning at the first base. CDR1 LGHNA and CDR2 YSLEER are derived from the germline V gene. Between the V and J ends, shortened by 8 bases and 3 bases respectively, the junction contains 10 bases.

TCRbeta CDR3 regions were amplified from genomic DNA by means of the immunoSEQ Assay, a bias-controlled multiplex PCR. On the study's bioinformatics: The number of nucleated cells in each sample was estimated from the amplification of reference gene primers within the assay. To quantify the absolute abundance of each unique TCRbeta CDR3 rearrangement, sequence reads were collapsed and filtered. For each sample, productive Simpson clonality was calculated as the square root of Simpson's diversity index over productive rearrangements. The immuneACCESS repertoire file appears here via TCRdb, limited to in-frame rearrangements. These files lack a portion of the clones; in checked studies, under half of the deficit traces to unresolved V genes, and the cause of the others is not known. V, J and clone size were drawn from that table, and D and trimming were deduced from the DNA. For this sample the table gives hundreds of thousands of clones, of which roughly 90% were detected only once. Of the sample, approximately 9.4% is held by the ten largest clones.

General findings and caveats noted by the study authors: The amount of clinical and demographic metadata varied by source and participant and was provided uncurated.

Input material: PBMCs or T cells enriched from blood (not recorded which). This receptor was obtained from a woman between 40 and 55 years old who had recovered from COVID-19. The chain links TRBV4-3 with TRBJ2-2; possibly the D gene is TRBD2, per 5 matching bases. The nucleotide sequence is given as TGCGCCAGCGCCCGGGGTTACACCGGGGAGCTGTTTTTT. It codes for CASARGYTGELFF.